A single sample gave rise to the 16 T cell receptor beta chains below, sequenced in a study of blood T cell repertoires in COVID-19. Profiling relied on immunoSEQ multiplex PCR, and the TCRdb table lists in-frame clones only, not all of them. The sample shows around 140,000 clones, approximately 91% of them seen only once. Sequenced sample: peripheral blood. The receptor source for this set is a man in his 70s with acute or convalescent COVID-19.

J is TRBJ2-7 and V is TRBV5-4; the match to TRBD2 covers 11 bases. Germline CDR1 and CDR2: SGHNT and YYREEE (reference sequence). Germline trimming cut 4 bases from V and 0 bases from J; bases unmatched to any gene: 3. The CDR3 spans 15 residues. The CDR3: CASSPGLAASYEQYF. The CDR3 DNA reads as TGTGCCAGCAGCCCGGGACTAGCGGCCTCCTACGAGCAGTACTTC. Supplemented by reference TRBV5-4 and TRBJ2-7, the full variable domain reads ETGVTQSPTHLIKTRGQQVTLRCSSQSGHNTVSWYQQALGQGPQFIFQYYREEENGRGNFPPRFSGLQFPNYSSELNVNALELDDSALYLCASSPGLAASYEQYFGPGTRLTVT.

V and J are TRBV28 and TRBJ1-2; 8 nucleotides line up with TRBD1. The CDR3 has 16 amino acids. V trimming: 1 base; J trimming: 7 bases; junction bases outside the gene matches: 11. CDR1 and CDR2 from the germline V gene are MDHEN and SYDVKM. The CDR3 region is CASSLSAGGRLGGYTF. The CDR3 coding sequence is TGTGCCAGCAGTTTATCGGCAGGGGGCAGGTTGGGTGGCTACACCTTC.

This sequence joins TRBV4-2 and TRBJ2-1, with D maybe TRBD2 (7 bases). The V gene's germline CDR1 is LGHNA and CDR2 YNFKEQ. This CDR3 is 18 amino acids long. V lost 3 bases to trimming and J lost 0 bases, with 18 bases between them. The CDR3 loop is CASSQDTLGGGSYNEQFF. In DNA form, the CDR3 reads TGTGCCAGCAGCCAGGATACTCTAGGGGGGGGCTCCTACAATGAGCAGTTCTTC.

The V gene is TRBV27, the J gene TRBJ1-1; the D is unclear. CDR3 length: 13 residues. Trimming cost V 3 bases and J 0 bases, with 5 bases left between them. The germline CDR1 and CDR2 sequences are MNHEY and SMNVEV (reference sequence). Here the CDR3 reads CASSFSLNTEAFF. CDR3 DNA sequence: TGTGCCAGCAGTTTCTCCTTGAACACTGAAGCTTTCTTT.

The chain has TRBV5-1 and TRBJ2-2; 10 bases agree with TRBD1. V was clipped by 6 bases and J by 3 bases; unmatched bases: 5. The germline V gene has CDR1 SGHRS and CDR2 YFSETQ. CDR3 size: 15 residues. The CDR3 region is CASTRQGADTGELFF. CDR3 sequence (DNA): TGCGCCAGCACCCGACAGGGGGCGGACACCGGGGAGCTGTTTTTT.

The chain recombines TRBV5-1 with TRBJ1-4; D not resolved. Germline V CDR1 and CDR2: SGHRS, YFSETQ. V was trimmed by 3 bases and J by 8 bases, leaving 14 bases between them. The CDR3 loop spans 14 amino acids. For the CDR3, the DNA is TGCGCCAGCAGCTCGACGGGAGTCGGGGAAAAACTGTTTTTT. It specifies CASSSTGVGEKLFF.

The chain links TRBV5-1 to TRBJ1-1; tentative D call: TRBD1 (6 bases). The V gene's germline CDR1 is SGHRS and CDR2 YFSETQ. Trimming took 5 bases from V and 1 from J, leaving 18 bases between them. CDR3 length: 16 residues. The CDR3 sequence is CASSLLIRTANTEAFF. Written as DNA, the CDR3 is TGCGCCAGCAGTCTGTTAATTCGGACAGCGAACACTGAAGCTTTCTTT. The full variable domain, in which reference TRBV5-1 and TRBJ1-1 provide the parts outside the CDR3, is KAGVTQTPRYLIKTRGQQVTLSCSPISGHRSVSWYQQTPGQGLQFLFEYFSETQRNKGNFPGRFSGRQFSNSRSEMNVSTLELGDSALYLCASSLLIRTANTEAFFGQGTRLTVV.

V gene TRBV9 combines with J gene TRBJ2-4; D perhaps matches TRBD2 (5 bases). The CDR3 consists of 15 residues. The V end lost 4 bases, the J end lost 0 bases, and 11 bases lay between the germline ends. Germline V gene sequence: CDR1 SGDLS, CDR2 YYNGEE. CDR3 region: CASSPRTVAKNIQYF. The CDR3 DNA is TGTGCCAGCAGCCCTCGGACTGTAGCCAAAAACATTCAGTACTTC.

The genes are TRBV30 and TRBJ2-1, with 16 nucleotides matching TRBD2. The junction had 11 bases not matched to a gene; V was cut back by 4 bases and J by 11 bases. This CDR3 spans 16 amino acids. Germline V CDR1 and CDR2: GTSNPN, SVGIG (reference sequence). This CDR3 is CAWNRPGLAGGPKQFF. The CDR3 bases are TGTGCCTGGAATCGCCCGGGACTAGCGGGAGGGCCCAAGCAGTTCTTC.

The chain has TRBV19 and TRBJ1-4; 8 bases line up with TRBD1. This CDR3 spans 15 amino acids. Germline CDR1 and CDR2: LNHDA and SQIVND (reference sequence). The V and J ends lost 4 bases and 1 base, in that order; junction bases with no gene match: 2. This CDR3 is CASSTGGGTNEKLFF. For the CDR3, the DNA is TGTGCCAGTAGTACAGGGGGCGGAACTAATGAAAAACTGTTTTTT.

This chain uses TRBV5-1 with TRBJ2-5; D may be TRBD1 (7 bases). The V gene's germline CDR1 is SGHRS and CDR2 YFSETQ. This CDR3 has 16 residues. The germline V and J ends were trimmed by 0 bases and 4 bases, with 16 bases remaining between them. CDR3 region: CASSLASAGGPETQYF. The CDR3 DNA is TGCGCCAGCAGCTTGGCCTCGGCAGGGGGGCCAGAGACCCAGTACTTC.

This chain links TRBV9 with TRBJ1-2, with a weak D call TRBD1 (5 bases). The germline V gene encodes CDR1 SGDLS and CDR2 YYNGEE. Trimming took off 4 bases at V and 5 bases at J, with 9 bases between the two ends. This CDR3 has 12 residues. The CDR3 reads CASSSQEYGYTF. CDR3 nucleotide sequence: TGTGCCAGCAGCTCACAGGAATATGGCTACACCTTC.

CDR3 nucleotides: TGTGCCAGTAGAAGACAGGGGTCAGATTCACCCCTCCACTTT. This gives the protein CASRRQGSDSPLHF. V and J are TRBV19 and TRBJ1-6; 8 positions match TRBD1. With 6 bases clipped from V and 8 bases from J, the junction kept 6 bases outside the gene matches. Per the germline V gene, CDR1 is LNHDA and CDR2 is SQIVND (reference sequence). This CDR3 has 14 residues.

This chain links TRBV27 with TRBJ2-1; D is perhaps TRBD1 (6 bases). Trimming took off 6 bases at V and 9 bases at J, with 15 bases between the two ends. CDR1 is MNHEY and CDR2 is SMNVEV in the germline V gene (reference sequence). The CDR3 spans 13 residues. The CDR3 nucleotides read TGTGCCAGCAGCGAATCAGGGGTGGGTGAGCAGTTCTTC. It codes for CASSESGVGEQFF.

The chain uses TRBV7-2 and TRBJ1-1, with a possible D match to TRBD1 (6 bases). This CDR3 spans 14 amino acids. Germline loops: CDR1 SGHTA, CDR2 FQGNSA. Trimming cost V 7 bases and J 0 bases, with 12 bases left between them. DNA for the CDR3: TGTGCCAGCACGAAGGGGGGGGTGAACACTGAAGCTTTCTTT. It yields the protein CASTKGGVNTEAFF.

This rearrangement joins TRBV11-2 to TRBJ1-2; D possibly corresponds to TRBD1 (6 bases). Trimming removed 5 bases from V and 8 bases from J, with 18 bases in between. The CDR3 runs to 14 residues. Germline V gene lookup returns CDR1 SGHAT and CDR2 FQNNGV. The CDR3 is CASSLGADGQGYTF. The CDR3 DNA is TGTGCCAGCAGCCTAGGGGCCGACGGACAGGGCTACACCTTC.